This TCR beta chain was identified during a study of cytomegalovirus exposure and HLA in healthy donors (dated by TCRdb to 2017 to 2019). For the wider study: According to an earlier analysis of 587 of the donors, about 170 million T cells yielded over 100 million unique TCR beta sequences and around 280 Gb of sequence data. An early release that covered more than 550 HLA-typed donors contained about 300 gigabases of sequencing data and around 85 million unique TCR sequences. The genetic ancestry cluster associated with self-reported Caucasian donors included roughly 84% of the approximately 400 genotyped donors. The study aimed to test whether cataloging public T cell receptors could reveal signatures of past pathogen exposure. The study profiled the T cell repertoires of fewer than 850 subjects by immunosequencing and related them to cytomegalovirus serostatus. Besides the first cohort of around 670 subjects, a separate validation cohort made up of 90 to 150 different subjects was used. The study combined high-throughput TCR immunosequencing, statistical association of individual TCRs with disease status, and machine learning to predict cytomegalovirus infection status. A later analysis re-analyzed previously published TCR beta repertoires from roughly 690 donors and added high-resolution HLA genotyping to study TCR occurrence patterns. The later analysis used no new phenotypic data to find candidate immune exposures, relying instead on TCR beta sequences and their occurrence across donors. An earlier analysis of around 540 of the donors applied high-throughput TCR beta sequencing to assess whether each TCR beta V gene segment acted as functional or pseudogenic. Donor age, sex, ethnicity and CMV serostatus were compiled alongside the repertoire data. In a later genetic analysis, genome-wide SNP genotypes for about 55% of the roughly 700 donors were used, and that subset was treated as a discovery cohort. Every discovery cohort repertoire had been produced on one sequencing platform. Both class I and class II loci were covered by HLA typing, at four-digit resolution. The number of typed donors differed by locus: roughly 629-630 for A, B, C, DRB1 and DQB1; some 540 for DQA1; about 600 for DPA1; and 450 to 480 for DPB1. Roughly 5 DR-DQ haplotypes were handled as single units for association and clustering because linkage in the cohort was strong. Across 300 to 400 genotyped donors of the cohort, an average of about 200,000 unique TCR beta nucleotide sequences per donor were sequenced, and roughly a sixth of those sequences were non-productive.

Trimming removed 5 bases from V and 10 bases from J, leaving 24 bases between the germline ends. The germline V gene encodes CDR1 LNHDA and CDR2 SQIVND (reference sequence). Inclusive of the bounding cysteine and phenylalanine, the CDR3 is 17 residues long. Only the CDR3 portion is preserved as DNA: 51 bases, with reading frame beginning at the first base. The cohort was made up of several hundred healthy bone marrow donors. Cohort members were all nominally healthy when sampled, although unrecorded immune exposures were likely present. Of the approximately 700 cohort members, 250 to 300 had positive CMV serostatus and roughly 350 had negative CMV serostatus, and CMV serostatus was not recorded for the donor. Each donor provided a peripheral blood sample, and peripheral blood mononuclear cells were used for TCR beta sequencing. Genomic DNA extraction from the blood cell samples was performed with the Qiagen DNeasy Blood Extraction Kit.

Study-wide findings and limitations: For the cohort, immune exposure information was limited to CMV serostatus. In a later analysis, HLA-associated TCR beta chains were found to be more clonally expanded and to have lower generation probabilities than equally common non-associated chains. According to a later analysis, most CMV-associated TCR beta chains appeared to be HLA-restricted, and the HLA associations seemed to be driven largely by CMV exposure. At a false discovery rate of 0.05, a later analysis linked about 16,000 TCR beta sequences to specific HLA alleles. When HLA alleles, especially DR and DQ, strongly co-occurred, TCR associations were difficult to assign to individual alleles. Most TCR sequences were seen in very few donors, while some public TCRs were found in many individuals. A later genetic analysis reported fewer N-insertions in productive TCRs among donors in an Asian-associated ancestry cluster than the roughly 720-donor mean. In a later analysis, several top co-occurrence clusters were reported to appear linked to parvovirus B19, influenza, CMV and Epstein-Barr virus. In a later analysis, TCR association rates were found to vary across HLA loci, with the most associated TCRs seen for DRB1 alleles and the fewest for HLA-C alleles. Because HLA typing was missing for some donors at each locus, association tests included only the typed subset. Broadly in line with IMGT annotations, most TCR beta V segments showed up in productive rearrangements about 87% or about 30% of the time in an earlier analysis of several hundred of the donors. A cluster of highly shared sequence variants was judged likely to be a technical artifact of the sequencing pipeline. Cytomegalovirus status was reported to be diagnosed by the classifier with high specificity and sensitivity in both the original and validation cohorts. Linkage disequilibrium might explain the correlated functional status among segregating V segments, but an unknown experimental factor could not be excluded. Roughly uniform sequencing depth across donors was assumed in presence/absence analyses, although this assumption may not hold. In vitro tests confirmed that a few of the cytomegalovirus-associated TCR beta chains recognize cytomegalovirus antigens. A further reported finding was that TCR beta sequences accurately predicted the HLA-A and HLA-B alleles for most subjects in the first cohort. The cohort was sequenced for TCR beta chains only, and without alpha or paired-chain data the features that could be detected were limited. According to the authors, the approach could potentially be generalized to other disease states and immunological phenotypes. The study listed over 150 TCR beta chains as associated with cytomegalovirus. Because the 87-base-pair reads could not distinguish some IMGT-functional V segments, including TRBV6-2 and TRBV6-3, those segments were excluded. V-gene and J-gene trimming of TCR beta chains was associated with a missense DCLRE1C variant in a later genetic analysis, and the association was replicated in an independent cohort. About 17 rarely observed V segments, including chromosome 9 orphons, were excluded from the earlier analysis of some 590 of the donors because counts were too low.

As to this clone: Its target antigen remains unknown. Per-base quality was not reported, and no clone a single base away is much larger than it.

Receptors were amplified or captured by the immunoSEQ multiplex PCR assay. A mixture of 60 forward primers for TCR Vbeta segments and 13 reverse primers for TCR Jbeta segments was used in the multiplex PCR. A multiplex PCR assay on genomic DNA amplified the CDR3 region of rearranged TCR beta genes. The amplified TCR beta libraries were sequenced on the Illumina HiSeq System as 87-base-pair reads. The original pipeline was this. A later analysis counted some 80 million unique TCR beta chains across the roughly 700 repertoires, and 10 million to 11 million of these chains were shared by at least two donors. Raw reads were error-corrected and collapsed into unique sequences by a nearest-neighbor algorithm in which closely related sequences were merged to remove PCR and sequencing errors. Alignment of CDR3 sequences to IMGT reference sequences was used to assign V, D and J gene segments. Each retained sequence needed at least a six-nucleotide match to both a V gene segment and a J gene segment. Rearrangements were called productive when the CDR3 lacked stop codons and stayed in frame with V and J; all others were non-productive. Following IMGT convention, CDR3 was defined as the stretch from the second conserved V-encoded cysteine to the conserved J-encoded phenylalanine. In an earlier analysis of more than 550 of the donors, sequences lacking an unambiguous match to a single V gene segment were excluded. In an earlier analysis of 587 of the donors, V segments were called functional above 56.7% productive rearrangements and were called segregating when the between-donor standard deviation exceeded 5%. A statistical classification framework was built to diagnose cytomegalovirus status from the catalog of TCR beta chain sequences. V and J gene assignment, in a later analysis, came from comparing TCR nucleotide sequences with IMGT/GENE-DB human TR gene sequences. The TCRdist pipeline was used in a later analysis to assign CDR3 sequences and most-parsimonious VDJ recombination scenarios. In a later analysis, each TCR beta chain was defined by its CDR3 amino acid sequence together with its V-gene family, and reads lacking a unique V-gene family were excluded. As a way to deal with suspected cross-contamination and a sequencing artifact, a later analysis dropped 500 to 700 nucleotide sequences that were highly shared and had low generation probability. In a later analysis, a clonal expansion index for each public chain was calculated from normalized within-repertoire ranks of inferred template counts. In a later analysis, generation probabilities were computed with a VDJ recombination model fitted to out-of-frame rearrangements, and the resulting probabilities were checked against IGoR. Hypergeometric tests were used in a later analysis to score TCR-TCR, TCR-HLA and TCR-CMV co-occurrence, with a repertoire-size bias correction applied to the TCR pairs. A later analysis estimated false discovery rates by permuting HLA or CMV assignments 20 times. In a later analysis, co-occurring TCRs were grouped with DBSCAN, and TCRdist sequence similarity was added when clustering was performed within HLA-allele-positive subsets. Repertoires with fewer than 30,000 or more than 120,000 public chains were left out of co-occurrence clustering, as were five repertoires with anomalous nucleotide sharing. TCRdb re-hosts the immuneACCESS table, in-frame sequences only. Its copies lack some clones; in the studies checked, an unresolved V gene accounts for under half of them, and the cause for the rest is not known. V and J calls plus clone size are reproduced from that table; the DNA served to infer D and trimming. This sample lists about 80,000 clones; less than 80% were detected once. Of the sample, 13% is held by the ten largest clones.

The chain is made from TRBV19 and TRBJ1-6, with the D gene too uncertain to name. The sequence came from a human donor in good health. The sequenced sample was PBMCs. The CDR3 here reads CASSPDNLRGLGSPLHF. The bases are TGTGCCAGTAGTCCAGACAACTTACGGGGTTTAGGATCACCCCTCCACTTT.